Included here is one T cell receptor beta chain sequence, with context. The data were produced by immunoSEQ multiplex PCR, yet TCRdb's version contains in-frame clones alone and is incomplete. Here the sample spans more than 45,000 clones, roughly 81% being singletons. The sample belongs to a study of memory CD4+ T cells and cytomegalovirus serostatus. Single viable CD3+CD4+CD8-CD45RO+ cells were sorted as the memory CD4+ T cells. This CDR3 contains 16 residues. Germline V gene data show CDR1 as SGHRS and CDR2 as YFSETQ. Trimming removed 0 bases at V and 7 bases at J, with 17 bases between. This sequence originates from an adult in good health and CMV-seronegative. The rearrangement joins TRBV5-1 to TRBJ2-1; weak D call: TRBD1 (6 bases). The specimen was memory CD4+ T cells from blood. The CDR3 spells CASSLASRLGGNEQFF. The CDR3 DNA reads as TGCGCCAGCAGCTTGGCCTCCCGGCTAGGGGGAAATGAGCAGTTCTTC.